The 5 T cell receptor beta chains below come from one sample, sequenced in a study of blood T cell repertoires in COVID-19. The method was immunoSEQ multiplex PCR; TCRdb's version includes in-frame clones alone and lacks a portion of them. The sample yields hundreds of thousands of clones, 80% to 90% seen once. Sequenced: PBMCs or T cells enriched from blood (not recorded which). Every receptor here comes from a man between 45 and 60 years old who had been exposed to COVID-19.

The V and J genes are TRBV6-2 or TRBV6-3 and TRBJ1-2; 7 bases match TRBD1. Per the germline V gene, CDR1 is MNHEY and CDR2 is SVGEGT. The CDR3 has 15 residues. The ends lost 2 bases at V and 8 bases at J; junction bases unmatched: 11. CDR3 nucleotide sequence: TGTGCCAGCAGTTACAGGGGACAGCTTAACTGGGGCTACACCTTC. It is translated as CASSYRGQLNWGYTF.

J is TRBJ2-5 and V is TRBV7-9; weak D call: TRBD1 (7 bases). Germline V gene sequence: CDR1 SEHNR, CDR2 FQNEAQ (reference sequence). V was pared by 5 bases and J by 3 bases, with 13 bases between. This CDR3 has 14 amino acids. The CDR3 region is CASSRDREEETQYF. For the CDR3, the DNA is TGTGCCAGCAGCCGAGACAGGGAGGAAGAGACCCAGTACTTC.

The chain combines TRBV5-1 with TRBJ2-5; D perhaps matches TRBD2 (6 bases). Between the trimmed V and J ends, which lost 3 bases and 5 bases, there was a span of 17 bases. Per the germline V gene, CDR1 is SGHRS and CDR2 is YFSETQ. The CDR3 consists of 15 residues. CDR3 residues: CASSWTVTREETQYF. In nucleotides, the CDR3 is TGCGCCAGCAGCTGGACCGTGACTAGGGAGGAGACCCAGTACTTC.

CDR3 sequence (DNA): TGTGCCAGCAGCAGGTTAGACAGGGACCAGGGACCCCTCCACTTT. Translation gives CASSRLDRDQGPLHF. The rearrangement links TRBV5-6 to TRBJ1-6; TRBD1 aligns across 7 bases. This CDR3 comprises 15 residues. J was trimmed by 12 bases and V by 4 bases; bases with no gene match: 13. Per germline, CDR1 SGHDT and CDR2 YYEEEE.

The chain uses TRBV6-4 and TRBJ2-1; TRBD1 agrees at 7 bases. The J segment lost 5 bases and the V segment lost 6 bases, leaving 10 bases of the junction unmatched. The CDR3 covers 15 residues. The germline V gene has CDR1 MRHNA and CDR2 SNTAGT. The CDR3 loop is CASRVDRAADNEQFF. In nucleotides, the CDR3 is TGTGCCAGCAGGGTAGACAGGGCGGCGGACAATGAGCAGTTCTTC.